Following are 19 T cell receptor beta chains from one sample sequenced in a study of cytomegalovirus exposure and HLA in healthy donors. PCR involved 60 Vbeta and 13 Jbeta primers. The protocol was immunoSEQ multiplex PCR, while the TCRdb copy is restricted to in-frame clones and leaves out a portion. The data show some 56,000 clones, roughly 83% seen once. The sequencing input was PBMCs. All receptors come from a human donor in good health.

The chain employs TRBV18 and TRBJ2-7; D possibly corresponds to TRBD2 (6 bases). The CDR3 is 15 residues long. V lost 4 bases, J lost 6 bases, and 19 bases lay in between. Germline lookup yields CDR1 KGHSH and CDR2 LQKENI. The CDR3 is CASSHPGLMFVEQYF. The CDR3 coding sequence is TGTGCCAGCTCACACCCGGGACTGATGTTTGTCGAGCAGTACTTC.

By sample share, this clone is medium-sized. The chain is built from TRBV5-1 and TRBJ1-2, with D possibly being TRBD1 (6 bases). This CDR3 has 14 residues. CDR1 is SGHRS, CDR2 YFSETQ, per germline. The V and J ends lost 0 bases and 3 bases respectively, with 9 bases between them. The CDR3: CASSLETGDYGYTF. The DNA of the CDR3 is TGCGCCAGCAGCTTGGAGACAGGTGACTATGGCTACACCTTC.

The chain links TRBV19 to TRBJ2-4; 7 bases line up with TRBD2. The length of the CDR3 is 15 residues. Per germline, CDR1 LNHDA and CDR2 SQIVND (reference sequence). V gave up 2 bases and J gave up 2 bases; unmatched junction bases: 3. CDR3 sequence (DNA): TGTGCCAGTAGTATATCGGGAGGTCCCAAAAACATTCAGTACTTC. The encoded protein is CASSISGGPKNIQYF.

The chain combines TRBV18 with TRBJ1-5, with D tentatively TRBD1 (5 bases). CDR3 length: 14 residues. Trimming left V 2 bases short and J 5 bases short, with 10 bases between. Germline V CDR1 and CDR2: KGHSH, LQKENI. The CDR3 bases are TGTGCCAGCTCACCAGGACACAAGGATCAGCCCCAGCATTTT. This codes for CASSPGHKDQPQHF.

This chain links TRBV21-1 with TRBJ1-1; the tabulated D call, TRBD1, remains unverified against the DNA. TRBV21-1 has pseudogene status. The CDR3 loop spans 17 amino acids. The chain's CDR3 is CASSLRTARGLNTEAFF. The CDR3 DNA reads as TGTGCCAGCAGCCTACGGACAGCCCGCGGGCTGAACACTGAAGCTTTCTTT.

This clone was detected only a few times. The chain recombines TRBV6-9 with TRBJ1-5, with TRBD1 matching 7 bases. V was clipped by 6 bases and J by 3 bases; unmatched bases: 5. The germline V gene encodes CDR1 MNHGY and CDR2 SVAAGI. This CDR3 has 14 amino acids. The CDR3 DNA sequence: TGTGCCAGCAGGGAGGACAGGCCCAATCAGCCCCAGCATTTT. Its translation: CASREDRPNQPQHF.

The chain uses TRBV7-2 and TRBJ2-1, with 9 nucleotides matching TRBD2. V trimming: 3 bases; J trimming: 8 bases; junction bases outside the gene matches: 2. This CDR3 is 13 amino acids long. Germline CDR1 is SGHTA and CDR2 is FQGNSA. In DNA, the CDR3 is TGTGCCAGCAGCTTTAGCGGGGGTGATGAGCAGTTCTTC. Protein sequence: CASSFSGGDEQFF. Together with reference TRBV7-2 and TRBJ2-1, the CDR3 gives the full variable domain: GAGVSQSPSNKVTEKGKDVELRCDPISGHTALYWYRQSLGQGLEFLIYFQGNSAPDKSGLPSDRFSAERTGGSVSTLTIQRTQQEDSAVYLCASSFSGGDEQFFGPGTRLTVL.

The CDR3 DNA reads as TGTGCCAGCAGCGGGGAGGGGACAGGGGGTTTAAGCTCTGGGGCCAACGTCCTGACTTTC. Its translation is CASSGEGTGGLSSGANVLTF. This sequence joins TRBV9 and TRBJ2-6; TRBD1 agrees at 11 bases. Per germline, CDR1 SGDLS and CDR2 YYNGEE. The ends lost 3 bases at V and 0 bases at J; junction bases unmatched: 11. The CDR3 runs 20 residues.

Comment on this clone: One end of the junction is discordant with germline, which a read error may explain. This chain uses TRBV19 with TRBJ2-6; TRBD2 is a possible D gene (6 bases). The CDR3 spans 11 residues. In germline, CDR1 is LNHDA, CDR2 SQIVND (reference sequence). For the CDR3, the DNA is TGCGGGAGCTCTGGGGCCAACGTCCTGACTTTC. Its translation: CGSSGANVLTF.

The CDR3 sequence is CASSGTGAAQYQETQYF. The CDR3 DNA sequence: TGTGCCAGCAGTGGCACAGGGGCCGCCCAGTACCAAGAGACCCAGTACTTC. The chain carries TRBV28 and TRBJ2-5, with TRBD1 matching 7 bases. From germline, CDR1 is MDHEN and CDR2 SYDVKM. CDR3 length: 17 residues. The J segment lost 0 bases and the V segment lost 5 bases, leaving 12 bases of the junction unmatched.

The chain is built from TRBV7-9 and TRBJ1-6; D not certain. The CDR3 runs to 14 residues. Between the trimmed V and J ends, which lost 5 bases and 8 bases, there was a span of 13 bases. Germline V gene lookup returns CDR1 SEHNR and CDR2 FQNEAQ (reference sequence). The CDR3 coding sequence is TGTGCCAGCAGCCCCCGGGAGACCGATTCACCCCTCCACTTT. Residues: CASSPRETDSPLHF.

CDR3 residues: CSTRPQGNTGELFF. As DNA, the CDR3 is TGCAGCACCCGACCACAGGGTAACACCGGGGAGCTGTTTTTT. V is TRBV29-1 and J is TRBJ2-2; possibly TRBD1 for D (6 bases). Deletions cut 8 bases from V and 2 bases from J, with 15 bases between. The CDR3 is made up of 14 amino acids. Germline CDR1 SQVTM, CDR2 ANQGSEA.

The chain is built from TRBV2 and TRBJ1-6; 8 bases line up with TRBD1. The V and J ends lost 4 bases and 5 bases, in that order; junction bases with no gene match: 1. The CDR3 loop spans 14 amino acids. CDR1 and CDR2 (germline): SNHLY, FYNNEI. This chain's CDR3 is CASSGQGNNSPLHF. The CDR3 nucleotides are TGTGCCAGCAGTGGACAGGGGAATAATTCACCCCTCCACTTT.

The chain is built from TRBV28 and TRBJ2-7, with TRBD2 matching 7 bases. CDR3 length: 14 residues. Germline CDR1 is MDHEN and CDR2 is SYDVKM. After removal of 7 bases from V and 6 bases from J, the junction contained 12 bases not matched to a gene. Here the CDR3 reads CASTKFGEGPEQYF. The DNA for the CDR3 is TGTGCCAGCACCAAGTTTGGGGAGGGCCCCGAGCAGTACTTC. The full variable domain, its missing parts supplied by reference TRBV28 and TRBJ2-7, is DVKVTQSSRYLVKRTGEKVFLECVQDMDHENMFWYRQDPGLGLRLIYFSYDVKMKEKGDIPEGYSVSREKKERFSLILESASTNQTSMYLCASTKFGEGPEQYFGPGTRLTVT.

The gene calls are TRBV5-4 and TRBJ1-1; D gene ambiguous. Germline CDR1 reads SGHNT; CDR2 reads YYREEE (reference sequence). V lost 4 bases, J lost 3 bases, and 16 bases lay in between. This CDR3 has 15 amino acids. The CDR3 sequence: CASSPTMFRDTEAFF. As DNA, the CDR3 is TGTGCCAGCAGCCCTACAATGTTCCGGGACACTGAAGCTTTCTTT.

This chain uses TRBV5-1 with TRBJ2-5; 9 nucleotides line up with TRBD2. The CDR3 has 15 residues. V lost 1 base and J lost 5; bases outside the gene matches: 6. Germline assignment: CDR1 SGHRS and CDR2 YFSETQ. The CDR3 DNA reads TGCGCCAGCAGCTTGTTAGCGGGGGAGGGGGAGACCCAGTACTTC. Translating it yields CASSLLAGEGETQYF.

The chain couples TRBV29-1 to TRBJ2-7; tentative D call: TRBD2 (6 bases). The ends were cut back, 4 bases at V and 3 bases at J, with 16 bases in the middle. In germline, CDR1 is SQVTM, CDR2 ANQGSEA. This CDR3 spans 14 amino acids. CDR3 DNA sequence: TGCAGCGTTGGGTTAGGGACTTACCGCTACGAGCAGTACTTC. It yields the protein CSVGLGTYRYEQYF.

V and J are TRBV5-1 and TRBJ1-1; tentatively, D is TRBD1 (5 bases). V shed 4 bases and J shed 0 bases, with 13 bases lying between them. The CDR3 contains 15 residues. Germline CDR1 is SGHRS and CDR2 is YFSETQ. The CDR3 reads CASSRKAGLNTEAFF. DNA of the CDR3: TGCGCCAGCAGCAGAAAGGCAGGGCTGAACACTGAAGCTTTCTTT. Based on the CDR3 plus reference TRBV5-1 and TRBJ1-1, the full variable domain is KAGVTQTPRYLIKTRGQQVTLSCSPISGHRSVSWYQQTPGQGLQFLFEYFSETQRNKGNFPGRFSGRQFSNSRSEMNVSTLELGDSALYLCASSRKAGLNTEAFFGQGTRLTVV.

V usage is TRBV7-9 and J usage is TRBJ2-1, with 12 positions matching TRBD2. V lost 1 base to trimming and J lost 3 bases; unmatched junction nucleotides: 7. CDR1 is SEHNR and CDR2 is FQNEAQ in the germline V gene (reference sequence). The CDR3 has 18 amino acids. In DNA form, the CDR3 reads TGTGCCAGCAGCTTAGTCTCCCTAGCGGGGGGGGTCTACAATGAGCAGTTCTTC. It specifies CASSLVSLAGGVYNEQFF.